Below are 2 T cell receptor beta chains sequenced from a single sample in a study of PD-1 blockade in classical Hodgkin lymphoma. Time point in this sample: cycle 4 day 1 (C4D1), after 6 weeks of nivolumab. Following autologous stem cell transplantation, relapse occurred in every patient, and exposure to brentuximab vedotin varied. The table came from immunoSEQ multiplex PCR; TCRdb's copy has only in-frame clones and leaves some out. The sample consists of about 20,000 clones, 60% to 80% of them appearing once. This sample comprised peripheral blood mononuclear cells (PBMCs), obtained before the fourth cycle of nivolumab. These receptors were collected from a human donor with classical Hodgkin lymphoma.

V is TRBV7-9 and J is TRBJ2-4; maybe TRBD2 (6 bases). V was shortened by 5 bases and J by 2 bases, with 16 bases between the two germline ends. The CDR3 spans 16 residues. Germline V CDR1 and CDR2: SEHNR, FQNEAQ (reference sequence). CDR3 nucleotide sequence: TGTGCCAGCAGCCCAAAGGAGGGGTGGACCAAAAACATTCAGTACTTC. Its translation is CASSPKEGWTKNIQYF. Full variable domain (rest looked up from reference TRBV7-9 and TRBJ2-4): DTGVSQNPRHKITKRGQNVTFRCDPISEHNRLYWYRQTLGQGPEFLTYFQNEAQLEKSRLLSDRFSAERPKGSFSTLEIQRTEQGDSAMYLCASSPKEGWTKNIQYFGAGTRLSVL.

CDR3: CASSRLAITADTQYF. CDR3 nucleotides: TGTGCCAGCAGCCGTTTGGCGATTACTGCAGATACGCAGTATTTT. The genes are TRBV5-5 and TRBJ2-3, with unresolved D. The germline CDR1 and CDR2 sequences are SGHKS and YYEKEE (reference sequence). V gave up 4 bases and J gave up 4 bases, with 16 bases separating them. This CDR3 region has 15 residues.